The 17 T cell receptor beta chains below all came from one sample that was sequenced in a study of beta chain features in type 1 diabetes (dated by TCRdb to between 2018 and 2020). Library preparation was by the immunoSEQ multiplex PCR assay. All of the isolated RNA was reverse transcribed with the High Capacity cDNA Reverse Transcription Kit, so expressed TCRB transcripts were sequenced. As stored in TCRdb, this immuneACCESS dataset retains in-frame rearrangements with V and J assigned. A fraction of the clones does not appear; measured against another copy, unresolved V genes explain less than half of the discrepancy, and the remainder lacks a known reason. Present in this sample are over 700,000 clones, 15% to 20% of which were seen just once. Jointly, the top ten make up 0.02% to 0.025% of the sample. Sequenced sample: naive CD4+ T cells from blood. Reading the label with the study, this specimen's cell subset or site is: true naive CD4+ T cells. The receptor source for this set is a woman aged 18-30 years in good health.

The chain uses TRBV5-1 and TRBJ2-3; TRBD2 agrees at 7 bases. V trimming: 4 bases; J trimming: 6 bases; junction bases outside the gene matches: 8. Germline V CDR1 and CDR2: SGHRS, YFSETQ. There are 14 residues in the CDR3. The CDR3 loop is CASSTDWRGDTQYF. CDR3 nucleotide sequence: TGCGCCAGCAGCACCGATTGGCGGGGGGATACGCAGTATTTT.

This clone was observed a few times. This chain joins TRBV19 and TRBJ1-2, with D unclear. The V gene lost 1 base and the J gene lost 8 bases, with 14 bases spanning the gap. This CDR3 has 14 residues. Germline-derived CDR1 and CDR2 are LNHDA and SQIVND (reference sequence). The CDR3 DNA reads TGTGCCAGTAGTATAGTGGGCAGCCAACGGGGCTACACCTTC. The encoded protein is CASSIVGSQRGYTF.

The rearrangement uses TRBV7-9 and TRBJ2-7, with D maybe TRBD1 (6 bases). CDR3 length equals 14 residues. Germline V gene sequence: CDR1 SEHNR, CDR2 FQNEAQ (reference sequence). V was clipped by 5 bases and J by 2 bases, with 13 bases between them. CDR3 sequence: CASSKTRGTYEQYF. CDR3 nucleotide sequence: TGTGCCAGCAGCAAAACCAGGGGAACCTACGAGCAGTACTTC.

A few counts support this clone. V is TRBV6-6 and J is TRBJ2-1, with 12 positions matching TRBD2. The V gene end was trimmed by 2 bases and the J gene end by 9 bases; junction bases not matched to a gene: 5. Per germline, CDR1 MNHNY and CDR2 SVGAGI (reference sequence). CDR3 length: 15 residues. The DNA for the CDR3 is TGTGCCAGCAGTTACCAGACTAGCGGGAGAGGTGAGCAGTTCTTC. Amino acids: CASSYQTSGRGEQFF.

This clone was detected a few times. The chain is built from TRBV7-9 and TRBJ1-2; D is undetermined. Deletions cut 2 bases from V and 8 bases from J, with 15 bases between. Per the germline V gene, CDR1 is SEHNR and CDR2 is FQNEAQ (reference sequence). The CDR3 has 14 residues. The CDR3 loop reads CASSLRNSPRGYTF. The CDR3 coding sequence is TGTGCCAGCAGCTTAAGAAACTCTCCCCGGGGCTACACCTTC.

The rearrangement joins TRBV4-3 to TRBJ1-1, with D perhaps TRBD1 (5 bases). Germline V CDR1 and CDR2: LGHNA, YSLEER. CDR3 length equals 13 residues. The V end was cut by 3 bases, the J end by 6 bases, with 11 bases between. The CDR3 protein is CASSQRDGSEAFF. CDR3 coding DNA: TGCGCCAGCAGCCAGAGGGACGGCTCTGAAGCTTTCTTT.

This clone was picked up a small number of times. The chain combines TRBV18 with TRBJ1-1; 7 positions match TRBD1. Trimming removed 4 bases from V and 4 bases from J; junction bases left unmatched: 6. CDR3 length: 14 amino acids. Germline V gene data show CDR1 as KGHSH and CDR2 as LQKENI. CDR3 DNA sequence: TGTGCCAGCTCACAGGGGGCAGAGGGCACTGAAGCTTTCTTT. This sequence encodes CASSQGAEGTEAFF.

This CDR3 reads CASSYSGGETQYF. In nucleotides, the CDR3 is TGTGCCAGCAGTTACTCGGGGGGAGAGACCCAGTACTTC. The chain employs TRBV6-5 and TRBJ2-5, with a possible D match to TRBD2 (6 bases). CDR1 and CDR2 from the germline V gene are MNHEY and SVGAGI. With 0 bases removed from V and 4 bases from J, the gap between germline ends came to 6 bases. This CDR3 is 13 amino acids long.

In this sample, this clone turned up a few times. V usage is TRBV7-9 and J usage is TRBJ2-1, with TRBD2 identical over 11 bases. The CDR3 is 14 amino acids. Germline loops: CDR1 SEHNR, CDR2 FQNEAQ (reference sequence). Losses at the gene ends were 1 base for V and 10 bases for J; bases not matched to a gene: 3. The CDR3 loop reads CASSLVLAGVEQFF. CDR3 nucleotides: TGTGCCAGCAGCTTAGTACTAGCGGGAGTCGAGCAGTTCTTC.

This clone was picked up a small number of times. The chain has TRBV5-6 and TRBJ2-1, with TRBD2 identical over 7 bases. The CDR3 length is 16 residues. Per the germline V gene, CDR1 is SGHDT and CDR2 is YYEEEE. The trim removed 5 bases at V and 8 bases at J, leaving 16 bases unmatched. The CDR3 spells CASSRGPGLDGYEQFF. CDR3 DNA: TGTGCCAGCAGTAGGGGCCCCGGACTAGATGGTTATGAGCAGTTCTTC.

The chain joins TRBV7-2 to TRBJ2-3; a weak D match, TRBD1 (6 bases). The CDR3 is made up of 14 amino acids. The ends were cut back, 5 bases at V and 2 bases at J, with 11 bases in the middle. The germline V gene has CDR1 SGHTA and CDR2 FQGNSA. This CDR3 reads CASSPMGATDTQYF. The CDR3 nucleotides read TGTGCCAGCAGCCCGATGGGGGCCACAGATACGCAGTATTTT.

The CDR3 sequence is CASSRNRGSYEQYF. CDR3 nucleotide sequence: TGTGCCAGCAGCCGGAACAGGGGGTCCTACGAGCAGTACTTC. The chain employs TRBV5-8 and TRBJ2-7, with 8 nucleotides matching TRBD1. From germline, CDR1 is SGHTS and CDR2 YDEGEE. This CDR3 has 14 residues. V lost 4 bases, J lost 1 base, and 4 bases stayed unmatched.

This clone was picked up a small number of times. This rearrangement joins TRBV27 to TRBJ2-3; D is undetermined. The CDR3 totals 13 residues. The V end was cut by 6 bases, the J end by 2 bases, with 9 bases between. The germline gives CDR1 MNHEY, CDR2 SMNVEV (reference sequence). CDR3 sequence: CASRTSYTDTQYF. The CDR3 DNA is TGTGCCAGCAGGACTTCCTACACAGATACGCAGTATTTT.

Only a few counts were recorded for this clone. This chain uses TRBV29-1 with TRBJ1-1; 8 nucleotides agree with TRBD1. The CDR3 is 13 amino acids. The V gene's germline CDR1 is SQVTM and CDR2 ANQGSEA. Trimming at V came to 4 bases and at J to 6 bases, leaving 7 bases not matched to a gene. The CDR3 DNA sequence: TGCAGCGTTGCCCTACTGACAGGGGCTGAAGCTTTCTTT. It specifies CSVALLTGAEAFF.

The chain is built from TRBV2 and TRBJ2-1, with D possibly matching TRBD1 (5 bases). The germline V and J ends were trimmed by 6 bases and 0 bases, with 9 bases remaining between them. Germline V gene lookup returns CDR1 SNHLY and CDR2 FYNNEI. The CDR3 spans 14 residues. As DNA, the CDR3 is TGTGCCAGCAGGTTTGACAGCTCCTACAATGAGCAGTTCTTC. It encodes CASRFDSSYNEQFF.

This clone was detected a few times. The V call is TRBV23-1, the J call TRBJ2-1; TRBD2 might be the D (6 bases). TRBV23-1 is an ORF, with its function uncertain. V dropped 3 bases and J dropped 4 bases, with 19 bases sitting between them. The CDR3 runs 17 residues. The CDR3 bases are TGCGCCAGCAGTCAGAATTTCGGGGGACGGGGGTACAATGAGCAGTTCTTC. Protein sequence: CASSQNFGGRGYNEQFF.

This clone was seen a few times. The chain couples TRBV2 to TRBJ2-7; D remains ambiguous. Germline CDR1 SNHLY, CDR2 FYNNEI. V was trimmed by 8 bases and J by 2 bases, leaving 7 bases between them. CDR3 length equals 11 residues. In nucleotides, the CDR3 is TGTGCCAGCGGGGATACCTACGAGCAGTACTTC. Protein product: CASGDTYEQYF.